Given below is one T cell receptor (beta chain) in context. Its binding antigen is unknown. One base away there is no much larger clone; base qualities are not given. Its CDR3 holds 15 amino acids, cysteine through phenylalanine. This entry keeps only the CDR3 DNA: 45 bases, framed from base 1. Trimming removed 4 bases from V and 2 bases from J; the gene matches leave 4 bases unexplained. Via the germline V gene (reference sequence), CDR1 is SGHKS and CDR2 YYEKEE. This sample is drawn from a study of shared clonotypes between healthy human individuals (dated by TCRdb to 2020 to 2022). In terms of the full investigation: Two women and three men aged 18 to 49 years were included in the cohort. To estimate repertoire size and how much clonotype sharing occurs between individuals, the study deeply sequenced the blood TCR repertoires of about 5 healthy adults. Per donor, leukapheresis produced somewhere between about 0.94 and 10 billion PBMCs. To increase sequencing depth and limit assay-specific biases, TCR repertoire library preparation and sequencing were carried out by different laboratories using diverse techniques. For each donor, three plates each were used for CD4 naive and CD4 memory, two plates were used for CD8 naive, and one plate was used for CD8 memory. The research as a whole found: When several donors were compared, the shared fraction of clonotypes was about 5% for naive CD4, about 4% for naive CD8, roughly 2.3% for memory CD4, and roughly 0.43% for memory CD8. Pairwise subsampling led to the expectation that sequencing depth would affect the degree of clonotype sharing among donors. Higher generation probabilities were observed for clonotypes shared by all four sorted-subset donors than for non-shared clonotypes. Naive subsets generally had larger estimated clonotype richness than memory subsets did. Because the study included only a small number of donors, the genetic and exposure-history diversity represented was limited. Sampling was limited to blood, and TCR repertoires in tissue likely differ from TCR repertoires in blood. Even with the large sequencing depth, rarefaction of the sorted-subset datasets indicated that sequencing was incomplete.

Donors were healthy HIV-negative adults with no recently reported acute infections or vaccinations. Only Caucasian adults living in Nashville, Tennessee, USA were represented among the donors. Magnetic negative selection was used to enrich CD4+ T cells, after which naive cells were positively selected on CD45RA and the negative fraction became the memory subset. Blood was collected by leukapheresis, and PBMCs were isolated by Ficoll-Histopaque density gradient centrifugation and then cryopreserved in liquid nitrogen vapor phase. Analytical flow cytometry was used to check the purity and quantity of each magnetically sorted T cell population. From each sorted fraction, genomic DNA was isolated and quantified by UV absorbance on a Nanodrop 2000c. Using the deep immunoSEQ assay, TCR CDR3 regions were amplified from genomic DNA by multiplex PCR. Extracted genomic DNA from each cell subset was spread evenly across all wells of several immunoSEQ 96-well plates, with each plate serving as a replicate. For sorted subsets, each replicate PCR was loaded with roughly 190 ng genomic DNA, equivalent to about 30,000 T cell genomes. Purified libraries were quantified with a Qubit 3.0 fluorometer, sized on a Bioanalyzer 2100, and re-quantified with the KAPA Library Quantification kit. Each immunoSEQ 96-well plate was sequenced on its own single-read 150-cycle Illumina NextSeq 550 flow cell. In the source study's methods: Because only junctional sequences without quality scores were contained in the immunoSEQ output, filtering matching that applied to full-length reads could not be performed. Sequences were annotated with PyIR, a Python wrapper for IgBLAST v1.9, and V/J genes and CDR3 were assigned using IMGT germline references. Reads with weak V/J assignments (E-value above 1e-6), missing CDR3, stop codons, out-of-frame junctions, or ambiguous translated residues were removed. A V3J clonotype was defined by an identical inferred V gene, J gene, and CDR3 amino acid sequence. Percentage overlap between repertoires was calculated by dividing the number of shared unique clonotypes by the size of the smaller repertoire. Richness of each repertoire was evaluated using RTK rarefaction, the Chao1 estimator, and Recon v2.1 estimates of unobserved clonotypes. OLGA was used to compute generation probabilities for all TCRbeta clonotypes that the gDNA method yielded from a few donors. TCRdb took over this immuneACCESS table, retaining in-frame rearrangements with V and J assigned. Such tables are incomplete; in checked studies, under half of the missing clones stem from an unresolved V gene, and the remainder is unexplained. The DNA gave D and trimming, while V, J and clone size come from that table. This sample gives about 2.4 million clones in total; roughly nine tenths of them show up just once. The ten largest account for about 0.13% of the sample.

This TCR derives from a man younger than 35 in good health. The material sequenced was naive CD4+ T cells sorted from blood. Explained via the paper, the cell subset or site label denotes: CD45RA+ positively selected. The rearranged segments are TRBV5-5 and TRBJ1-2; 11 bases in the middle match TRBD1. The nucleotide sequence is given as TGTGCCAGCAGCGGTAGGACAGGGGGCAACTATGGCTACACCTTC. Translation gives CASSGRTGGNYGYTF.